The source of this T cell receptor (beta chain) is a study of blood T cell repertoires in COVID-19. Study details: In each case, the material was cDNA or gDNA derived from T cells, B-cell-depleted T cells, or PBMCs.

CDR1 and CDR2 from the germline V gene are LGHDT and YNNKEL (reference sequence). V gave up 1 base and J gave up 6 bases; unmatched junction bases: 7. The CDR3 spans 16 residues. This clone was seen once. Profiling relied on immunoSEQ multiplex PCR, and the TCRdb table lists in-frame clones only, not all of them. The sample lists 200,000 to 250,000 clones; 65% to 80% were seen once. This receptor was taken from a woman aged 40 to 50 with active or convalescent COVID-19. The sample was peripheral blood. This chain joins TRBV3-1 (or the pseudogene TRBV3-2) and TRBJ2-1; TRBD2 aligns across 9 bases. Here the CDR3 reads CASSQVSLAGSNEQFF. The CDR3 nucleotides are TGTGCCAGCAGCCAAGTAAGCCTAGCGGGGAGCAATGAGCAGTTCTTC.